The 20 T cell receptor beta chains presented below share a single source sample, sequenced in a study of control samples from healthy donors and cancer patients. Some clones are missing from TCRdb's copy, which holds only in-frame ones; the method was immunoSEQ multiplex PCR. This table holds about 120,000 clones, around 90% found once. The sequenced material came from blood. The receptors derive from a man aged 35 to 55 in good health.

This chain joins TRBV18 and TRBJ2-7; 7 positions agree with TRBD1. The CDR3 sequence is 14 residues long. Germline assignment: CDR1 KGHSH and CDR2 LQKENI. V shed 6 bases and J 2 bases; nucleotides not matched to a gene: 7. DNA for the CDR3: TGTGCCAGCTCTCTAAGGGGACAGACCTACGAGCAGTACTTC. Translating gives CASSLRGQTYEQYF.

The chain joins TRBV18 to TRBJ1-4, with 9 nucleotides matching TRBD1. The CDR3 runs 14 residues. Germline V gene data show CDR1 as KGHSH and CDR2 as LQKENI. The ends lost 6 bases at V and 7 bases at J; junction bases unmatched: 6. CDR3 nucleotide sequence: TGTGCCAGCTCCCTGGGACAGGGCTCTGAAAAACTGTTTTTT. It codes for CASSLGQGSEKLFF.

The V gene is TRBV6-2 or TRBV6-3, the J gene TRBJ2-3, with 7 bases that match TRBD1. The CDR3 consists of 15 residues. Trimming removed 2 bases from V and 0 bases from J; junction bases left unmatched: 2. The germline V gene encodes CDR1 MNHEY and CDR2 SVGEGT. The chain's CDR3 is CASSYGTVSTDTQYF. For the CDR3, the DNA is TGTGCCAGCAGTTACGGGACAGTGAGCACAGATACGCAGTATTTT.

This clone came up once. This chain connects TRBV24-1 to TRBJ1-3, with TRBD1 as a possible D gene (6 bases). The CDR3 is made up of 16 amino acids. Germline lookup yields CDR1 KGHDR and CDR2 SFDVKD. Trimming pared 3 bases from V and 0 bases from J, leaving 11 bases between. The CDR3 DNA follows: TGTGCCACCAGTGATAGTACAGGGAGCTCTGGAAACACCATATATTTT. As protein: CATSDSTGSSGNTIYF.

This clone was detected a few times. This chain links TRBV21-1 with TRBJ1-2; the table's D call, TRBD1, has no DNA check behind it. TRBV21-1 is flagged as a pseudogene. This CDR3 comprises 15 residues. Here the CDR3 reads CASSPSDREDYGYTF. The DNA for the CDR3 is TGTGCCAGCAGCCCGAGTGACAGGGAGGACTATGGCTACACCTTC.

The chain recombines TRBV29-1 with TRBJ1-1; 8 bases are shared with TRBD1. Trimming removed 4 bases from V and 0 bases from J; junction bases left unmatched: 4. The CDR3 extends over 14 amino acids. Germline V gene sequence: CDR1 SQVTM, CDR2 ANQGSEA. This CDR3 is CSVGTGRLNTEAFF. The CDR3 DNA sequence: TGCAGCGTTGGGACAGGGAGGCTGAACACTGAAGCTTTCTTT. The full variable domain, with the rest looked up from reference TRBV29-1 and TRBJ1-1, is SAVISQKPSRDICQRGTSLTIQCQVDSQVTMMFWYRQQPGQSLTLIATANQGSEATYESGFVIDKFPISRPNLTFSTLTVSNMSPEDSSIYLCSVGTGRLNTEAFFGQGTRLTVV.

In its sample, this clone was seen once. The chain recombines TRBV5-6 with TRBJ2-1, with a possible D match to TRBD2 (6 bases). The CDR3 covers 13 residues. Germline-derived CDR1 and CDR2 are SGHDT and YYEEEE. V lost 1 base, J lost 6 bases, and 8 bases lay in between. As DNA, the CDR3 is TGTGCCAGCAGCTTGATGGGGGGCAATGAGCAGTTCTTC. Protein: CASSLMGGNEQFF.

The CDR3 sequence: CASSRTGGVEKLFF. The CDR3 DNA sequence: TGCGCCAGCAGCCGGACAGGGGGGGTTGAAAAACTGTTTTTT. The rearrangement joins TRBV4-1 to TRBJ1-4; 10 bases align to TRBD1. CDR1 and CDR2 from the germline V gene are MGHRA and YSYEKL. Unmatched junction bases numbered 3, after V lost 4 bases and J lost 7 bases. The CDR3 runs 14 residues.

V usage is TRBV7-9 and J usage is TRBJ1-1, with D hard to call. V lost 1 base, J lost 11 bases, and 14 bases lay in between. Germline assignment: CDR1 SEHNR and CDR2 FQNEAQ (reference sequence). This CDR3 contains 13 residues. This CDR3 is CASSLVGGDEAFF. CDR3 nucleotide sequence: TGTGCCAGCAGCTTAGTGGGTGGGGATGAGGCTTTCTTT.

This sequence joins TRBV5-1 and TRBJ2-5, with a possible D match to TRBD2 (5 bases). This CDR3 is 12 amino acids long. Germline lookup yields CDR1 SGHRS and CDR2 YFSETQ. V was trimmed by 4 bases and J by 7 bases, leaving 11 bases between them. In DNA form, the CDR3 reads TGCGCCAGCAGCCTAGCCCGAGGGACCCAGTACTTC. Its translation is CASSLARGTQYF.

The gene calls are TRBV28 and TRBJ2-1, with 9 bases fitting TRBD1. In germline, CDR1 is MDHEN, CDR2 SYDVKM. The CDR3 runs 18 residues. Losses at the gene ends were 3 bases for V and 3 bases for J; bases not matched to a gene: 12. CDR3 residues: CASSLARSGTGFYNEQFF. CDR3 bases: TGTGCCAGCAGTTTGGCACGTTCTGGGACAGGGTTCTACAATGAGCAGTTCTTC.

V is TRBV5-1 and J is TRBJ1-6; D ambiguous. From germline, CDR1 is SGHRS and CDR2 YFSETQ. This CDR3 is 16 amino acids long. The V end lost 5 bases, the J end lost 0 bases, and 12 bases lay between the germline ends. In DNA, the CDR3 is TGCGCCAGCAGAGAAGGTATGAGCTCCTATAATTCACCCCTCCACTTT. Protein product: CASREGMSSYNSPLHF.

The chain uses TRBV13 and TRBJ2-7; D unresolved. Germline V gene sequence: CDR1 PRHDT, CDR2 FYEKMQ (reference sequence). V lost 2 bases to trimming and J lost 0 bases, with 11 bases between them. The CDR3 contains 15 residues. CDR3 coding DNA: TGTGCCAGCAGCTTATCGGACCATTACTCCTACGAGCAGTACTTC. Protein: CASSLSDHYSYEQYF.

The rearrangement joins TRBV19 to TRBJ2-7; TRBD1 is a possible D gene (6 bases). With 2 bases removed from V and 7 bases from J, the gap between germline ends came to 12 bases. Germline V gene sequence: CDR1 LNHDA, CDR2 SQIVND (reference sequence). The length of the CDR3 is 13 residues. The CDR3 loop is CASSIHGGEEQYF. Written as DNA, the CDR3 is TGTGCCAGTAGTATACATGGGGGCGAGGAGCAGTACTTC. Using reference TRBV19 and TRBJ2-7 for the parts outside the CDR3, the full variable domain is DGGITQSPKYLFRKEGQNVTLSCEQNLNHDAMYWYRQDPGQGLRLIYYSQIVNDFQKGDIAEGYSVSREKKESFPLTVTSAQKNPTAFYLCASSIHGGEEQYFGPGTRLTVT.

The V and J genes are TRBV6-2 or TRBV6-3 and TRBJ1-2, with 8 bases aligning to TRBD1. The length of the CDR3 is 14 residues. The V gene end was trimmed by 5 bases and the J gene end by 2 bases; junction bases not matched to a gene: 4. From germline, CDR1 is MNHEY and CDR2 SVGEGT. CDR3: CASSRQGRNYGYTF. As DNA, the CDR3 is TGTGCCAGCAGTCGACAGGGGAGGAACTATGGCTACACCTTC.

The chain links TRBV20-1 to TRBJ1-1; D is perhaps TRBD1 (5 bases). V was cut by 3 bases and J by 6 bases, with 8 bases left in between. This CDR3 has 11 residues. Germline V CDR1 and CDR2: DFQATT, SNEGSKA (reference sequence). This CDR3 reads CSARGDAEAFF. The DNA for the CDR3 is TGCAGTGCTAGGGGGGACGCTGAAGCTTTCTTT.

This chain links TRBV10-2 with TRBJ2-3; no clear D. V was clipped by 7 bases and J by 0 bases, with 8 bases between them. The CDR3 runs 13 residues. Per the germline V gene, CDR1 is WSHSY and CDR2 is SAAADI. For the CDR3, the DNA is TGCGCCAGCAATAGACCTAGCACAGATACGCAGTATTTT. Translated, it gives CASNRPSTDTQYF.

The V and J genes are TRBV6-5 and TRBJ1-6, with TRBD1 as a possible D gene (5 bases). CDR3 size: 14 residues. Trimming stripped 7 bases from V and 2 bases from J, with 9 bases between. Germline CDR1 reads MNHEY; CDR2 reads SVGAGI. The CDR3 is CASTKGPYNSPLHF. The CDR3 region has the DNA TGTGCCAGCACCAAGGGACCCTATAATTCACCCCTCCACTTT.

The chain has TRBV20-1 and TRBJ1-1, with a tentative D call TRBD1 (5 bases). Germline V gene data show CDR1 as DFQATT and CDR2 as SNEGSKA (reference sequence). This CDR3 region has 12 residues. V gave up 5 bases and J gave up 6 bases, with 13 bases separating them. CDR3 sequence reads: CSAGGGFAEAFF. As DNA, the CDR3 is TGCAGTGCTGGTGGGGGTTTCGCTGAAGCTTTCTTT.

This chain uses TRBV6-4 with TRBJ2-3, with D possibly called TRBD1 or TRBD2 (7 bases each). Trimming shortened V by 0 bases and J by 2 bases, and 15 bases separated the two germline ends. Germline V gene data show CDR1 as MRHNA and CDR2 as SNTAGT. This CDR3 has 17 amino acids. The CDR3 protein is CASSDSGGTAPTDTQYF. Here the CDR3 DNA reads TGTGCCAGCAGTGACTCGGGAGGGACAGCCCCCACAGATACGCAGTATTTT.